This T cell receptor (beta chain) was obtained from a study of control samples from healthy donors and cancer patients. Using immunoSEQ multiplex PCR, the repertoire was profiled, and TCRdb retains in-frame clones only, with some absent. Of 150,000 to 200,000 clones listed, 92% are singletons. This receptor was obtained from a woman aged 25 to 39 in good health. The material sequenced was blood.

The chain's CDR3 is CASSQDGVKYTDTQYF. For the CDR3, the DNA is TGCGCCAGCAGCCAAGATGGAGTCAAATACACAGATACGCAGTATTTT. The V gene is TRBV4-1, the J gene TRBJ2-3; D not resolved. This CDR3 is built from 16 residues. The ends were cut back, 0 bases at V and 2 bases at J, with 12 bases in the middle. Germline CDR1 is MGHRA and CDR2 is YSYEKL.